This record looks at one T cell receptor beta chain sequence and its context. Its antigen remains unidentified. A single base separates this from a much larger clone, so it may be a read error. The identical CDR3 is also encoded by other nucleotide sequences in the sample. The data were taken from a study of blood T cell repertoires in COVID-19 (dated by TCRdb to 2020 to 2022). Context from the whole study: The collaborator samples originated in the United States, Italy and Spain and spanned the acute and convalescent phases of COVID-19. The dataset comprised deeply sampled blood TCRbeta repertoires from subjects exposed to, actively infected with, or recovered from COVID-19. The sample metadata nearly always contained a de-identified subject ID, COVID-19 status, age in years and sex. Samples were obtained from the ongoing ImmuneRACE study (first 160 participants) and from 1,000 to 1,500 subjects provided by 6 global collaborators. The prospective study material was composed of cDNA or gDNA derived from T cells, B-cell-depleted T cells, or PBMCs. The repertoires were released in a freely available public database intended as a resource for research on the immune response to SARS-CoV-2. HLA class I and class II types, where available, came from metadata supplied by the sample provider rather than from assay-based typing. The paper's findings and limits, for the study overall: The amount of clinical and demographic metadata varied by source and participant and was provided uncurated.

TCRbeta CDR3 regions were amplified from genomic DNA by means of the immunoSEQ Assay, a bias-controlled multiplex PCR. The authors processed their data as follows. Nucleated cell counts per sample were estimated from amplification of reference gene primers within the assay. Sequence reads were collapsed and filtered to measure the absolute abundance of every unique TCRbeta CDR3 rearrangement. For each sample, productive Simpson clonality was calculated as the square root of Simpson's diversity index across productive rearrangements. In its TCRdb copy, this immuneACCESS table keeps in-frame sequences only and misses some clones. Where compared with another copy, unresolved V genes explain less than half of these, and the others have no known cause. V and J calls and clone size are those listed in that table; D and trimming were worked out from the DNA. This sample lists roughly 250,000 clones; approximately 90% were detected once. The top ten clonotypes cover 2.6% of the sample.

Participants in the prospective study were enrolled through a virtual design, were aged roughly 18 to 90 years, and lived in 20 to 30 United States geographic areas. To assign participants to cohorts, the prospective study relied on clinical history that participants themselves reported in a screening survey and a study questionnaire. In the prospective study, mobile phlebotomists collected whole blood, serum and a nasopharyngeal or oropharyngeal swab from each participant. Over a roughly 2-month period, participants in the prospective study had the option of providing additional blood draws and questionnaires. Before DNA extraction, prospective study blood samples were shipped either frozen or at room temperature. The sequence was obtained from a woman in her twenties or thirties with acute COVID-19. Sequenced: PBMCs or T cells enriched from blood (not recorded which).

CDR3 sequence: CASSLHTGENTEAFF. DNA sequence: TGCGCCAGCAGCTTACATACAGGGGAGAACACTGAAGCTTTCTTT. The chain uses TRBV5-1 and TRBJ1-1; 7 central bases correspond to TRBD1. Including the terminal cysteine and phenylalanine, the CDR3 comprises 15 residues. The retained sequence is limited to the CDR3, 45 bases, with the frame set at the first base. Trimming accounts for 2 bases at V and 1 base at J, while the number of junction bases matched to no gene is 5. Based on the germline V gene, the CDR1 and CDR2 sequences are SGHRS and YFSETQ.